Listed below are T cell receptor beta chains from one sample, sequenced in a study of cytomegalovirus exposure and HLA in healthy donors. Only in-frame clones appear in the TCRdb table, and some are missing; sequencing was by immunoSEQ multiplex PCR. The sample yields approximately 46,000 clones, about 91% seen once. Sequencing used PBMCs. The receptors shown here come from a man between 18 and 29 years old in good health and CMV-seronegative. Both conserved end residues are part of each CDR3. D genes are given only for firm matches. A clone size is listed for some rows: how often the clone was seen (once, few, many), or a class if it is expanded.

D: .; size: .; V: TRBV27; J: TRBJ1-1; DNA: TGTGCCAGCAGTCTAGCCCGGACGGGGAACACTGAAGCTTTCTTT; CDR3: CASSLARTGNTEAFF
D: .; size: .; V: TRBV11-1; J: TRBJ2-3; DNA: TGTGCCAGCAGCCCTAGGACTTCTAGCACAGATACGCAGTATTTT; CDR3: CASSPRTSSTDTQYF
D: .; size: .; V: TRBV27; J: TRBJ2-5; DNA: TGTGCCAGCAGTTTCAGAGAGACCCAGTACTTC; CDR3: CASSFRETQYF
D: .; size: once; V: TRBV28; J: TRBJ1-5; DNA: TGTGCCAGCAGTTTATTGGCAGGGAGCAATCAGCCCCAGCATTTT; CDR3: CASSLLAGSNQPQHF
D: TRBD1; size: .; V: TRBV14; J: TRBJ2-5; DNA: TGTGCCAGCAGCCAAATCAAGGGGGCAAGCCAAGAGACCCAGTACTTC; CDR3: CASSQIKGASQETQYF
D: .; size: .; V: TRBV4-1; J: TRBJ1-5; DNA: TGCGCCAGCAGCCAAGATCAGGGCAGGGGTGACCAGCCCCAGCATTTT; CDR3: CASSQDQGRGDQPQHF
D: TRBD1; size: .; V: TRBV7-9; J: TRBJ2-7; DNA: TGTGCCAGCAGCTTGGCAGGGGGATACGAGCAGTACTTC; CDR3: CASSLAGGYEQYF
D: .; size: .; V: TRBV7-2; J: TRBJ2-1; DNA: TGTGTCAGCCTGGAGATGAGCTCCTACAATGAGCAGTTCTTC; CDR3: CVSLEMSSYNEQFF
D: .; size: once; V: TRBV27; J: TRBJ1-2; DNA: TGTGCCAGCAGTTCTCAACTTCCGGTAGTTCGAGGATATGGCTACACCTTC; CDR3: CASSSQLPVVRGYGYTF
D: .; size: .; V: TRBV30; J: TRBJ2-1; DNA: TGTGCCTGGAGTGTACAGGGAGGGGTAAATGGTGAGCAGTTCTTC; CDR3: CAWSVQGGVNGEQFF
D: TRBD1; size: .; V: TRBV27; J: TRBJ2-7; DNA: TGTGCCAGCAGTCCCGACAGGGGGAGCTACGAGCAGTACTTC; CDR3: CASSPDRGSYEQYF
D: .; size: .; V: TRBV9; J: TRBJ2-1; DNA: TGTGCCAGCAGCGTAACCGGGGTCCGGAGCGGAAACAATGAGCAGTTCTTC; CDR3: CASSVTGVRSGNNEQFF
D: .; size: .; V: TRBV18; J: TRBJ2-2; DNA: TGTGCCAGCTCACCAATCGGGGGGCCTTTCGGCGGGGAGCTGTTTTTT; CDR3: CASSPIGGPFGGELFF
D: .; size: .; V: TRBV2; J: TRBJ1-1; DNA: TGTGCCAGCGACGGGAGACCGATGAACACTGAAGCTTTCTTT; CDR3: CASDGRPMNTEAFF
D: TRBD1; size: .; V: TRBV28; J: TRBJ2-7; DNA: TGTGCCAGCTTTGCTGGGACAGGGGTACACGAGCAGTACTTC; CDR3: CASFAGTGVHEQYF
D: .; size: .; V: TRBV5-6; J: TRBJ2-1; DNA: TGTGCCAGCAGACAAACAGGGTTCAATGAGCAGTTCTTC; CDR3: CASRQTGFNEQFF
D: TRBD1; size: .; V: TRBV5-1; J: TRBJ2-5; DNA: TGCGCCAGCAGCGTGCAACAGGGGGCAGAGGAGACCCAGTACTTC; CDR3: CASSVQQGAEETQYF
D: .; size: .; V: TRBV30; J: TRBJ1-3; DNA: TGTGCCTGGAGTGCAGGGGGAAACACCATATATTTT; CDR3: CAWSAGGNTIYF
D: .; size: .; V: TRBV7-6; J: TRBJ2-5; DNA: TGTGCCAGCAGCTTAGTTGCGGGAAGGGGAGAGACCCAGTACTTC; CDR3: CASSLVAGRGETQYF
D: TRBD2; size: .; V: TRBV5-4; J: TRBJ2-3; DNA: TGTGCCAGCAGCCAGATACCGGGACTAGCTATGAGCACAGATACGCAGTATTTT; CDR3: CASSQIPGLAMSTDTQYF
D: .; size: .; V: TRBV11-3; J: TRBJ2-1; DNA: TGTGCCAGCAGCTTAGGAGCCGGCGCCCCAGGGCAGAATGAGCAGTTCTTC; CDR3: CASSLGAGAPGQNEQFF
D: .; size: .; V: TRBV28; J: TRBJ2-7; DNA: TGTGCCAGCACCCAAACCGGTGGTACAGCCTACGAGCAGTACTTC; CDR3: CASTQTGGTAYEQYF
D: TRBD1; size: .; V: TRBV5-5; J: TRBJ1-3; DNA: TGTGCCAGCAGCTTGACAGGGGTCTTCTCTGGAAACACCATATATTTT; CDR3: CASSLTGVFSGNTIYF
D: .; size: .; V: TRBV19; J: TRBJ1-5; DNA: TGTGCCAGTAGTATGACCCGTGGAGGAGGGAGTCAGCCCCAGCATTTT; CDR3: CASSMTRGGGSQPQHF
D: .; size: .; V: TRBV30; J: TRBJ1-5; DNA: TGTGCCTGGAGTTTGGACAACAATCAGCCCCAGCATTTT; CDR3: CAWSLDNNQPQHF
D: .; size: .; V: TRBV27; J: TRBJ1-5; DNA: TGTGCCAGCAGTTTATGGGGCGGTTGGGGAAGCAATCAGCCCCAGCATTTT; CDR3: CASSLWGGWGSNQPQHF
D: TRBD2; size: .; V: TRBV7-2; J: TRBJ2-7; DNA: TGTGCCAGCAGCTTAGGAAGCGGGAGGTCCCTCGAGCAGTACTTC; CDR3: CASSLGSGRSLEQYF
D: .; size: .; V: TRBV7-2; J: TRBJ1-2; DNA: TGTGCCAGCAGCTCGATCTACGCCGGCTACACCTTC; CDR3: CASSSIYAGYTF
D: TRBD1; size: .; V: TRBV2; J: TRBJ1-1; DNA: TGTGCCAGCAGCAACAGGGGGCGGAATGAAGCTTTCTTT; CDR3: CASSNRGRNEAFF
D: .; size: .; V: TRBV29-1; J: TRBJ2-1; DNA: TGCAGCGTTGAATATCCCAAGCGGGCCTACAATGAGCAGTTCTTC; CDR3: CSVEYPKRAYNEQFF
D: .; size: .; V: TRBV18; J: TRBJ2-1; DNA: TGTGCCAGCTCACCAAAAGAGGGTGAGCAGTTCTTC; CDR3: CASSPKEGEQFF
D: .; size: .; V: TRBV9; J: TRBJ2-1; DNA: TGTGCCAGCAGCGCAGTCGGGACTTCCTACAATGAGCAGTTCTTC; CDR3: CASSAVGTSYNEQFF
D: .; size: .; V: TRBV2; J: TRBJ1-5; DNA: TGTGCCAGCAGTGACGACACCGATAGCAATCAGCCCCAGCATTTT; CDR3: CASSDDTDSNQPQHF
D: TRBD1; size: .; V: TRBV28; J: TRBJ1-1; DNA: TGTGCCAGCAGTTTAGGGACAGGGAGCACTGAAGCTTTCTTT; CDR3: CASSLGTGSTEAFF
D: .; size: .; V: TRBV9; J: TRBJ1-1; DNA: TGTGCCAGCAGCGTAGAGGGGCAGGGCACTGAAGCTTTCTTT; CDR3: CASSVEGQGTEAFF
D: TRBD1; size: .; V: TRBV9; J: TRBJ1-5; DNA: TGTGCCAGCAGCGCTGGGGACAGAAGCCAGCCCCAGCATTTT; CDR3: CASSAGDRSQPQHF
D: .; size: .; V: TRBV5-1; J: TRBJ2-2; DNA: TGCGCCAGCAGCTCAACTAGCTTTATCTACACCGGGGAGCTGTTTTTT; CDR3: CASSSTSFIYTGELFF
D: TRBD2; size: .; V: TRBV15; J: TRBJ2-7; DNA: TGTGCCACCAGCAGAGATAGACTAGCGGACAAATACGAGCAGTACTTC; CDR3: CATSRDRLADKYEQYF
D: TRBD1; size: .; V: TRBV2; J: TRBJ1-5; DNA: TGTGCCAGCAGTGAGGTAGGGGGCGGACTTCAGCCCCAGCATTTT; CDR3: CASSEVGGGLQPQHF
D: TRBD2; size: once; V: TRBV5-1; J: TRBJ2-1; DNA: TGCGCCAGCAGCTCAGGACTAGCGGGAAACAATGAGCAGTTCTTC; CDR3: CASSSGLAGNNEQFF
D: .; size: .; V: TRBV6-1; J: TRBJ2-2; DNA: TGTGCCAGCACACAGTGGCAGGCGAACACCGGGGAGCTGTTTTTT; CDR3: CASTQWQANTGELFF
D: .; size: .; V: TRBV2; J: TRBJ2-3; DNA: TGTGCCAGCAGTGTCACTGCAGCCAGGTCCACAGATACGCAGTATTTT; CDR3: CASSVTAARSTDTQYF
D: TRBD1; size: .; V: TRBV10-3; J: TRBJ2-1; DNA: TGTGCCATCAGTGAGTCATCAGGGGGCCCCTACAATGAGCAGTTCTTC; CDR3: CAISESSGGPYNEQFF
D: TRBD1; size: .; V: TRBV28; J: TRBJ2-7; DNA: TGTGCCAGCAAACCAACAGGGGTTAATGGATACGAGCAGTACTTC; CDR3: CASKPTGVNGYEQYF
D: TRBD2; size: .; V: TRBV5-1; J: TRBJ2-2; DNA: TGCGCCAGCAGCTTGGCTTATCCCCTTAGCGGGACGAACACCGGGGAGCTGTTTTTT; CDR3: CASSLAYPLSGTNTGELFF
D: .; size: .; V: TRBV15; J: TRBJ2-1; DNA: TGTGCCACCAGCAGAGACCAAGTCGGAAGGGGAGGTGTCTTC; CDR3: CATSRDQVGRGGVF
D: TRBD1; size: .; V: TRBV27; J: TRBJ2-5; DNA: TGTGCCAGCCCGAGGGACAGAGAAGAGACCCAGTACTTC; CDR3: CASPRDREETQYF
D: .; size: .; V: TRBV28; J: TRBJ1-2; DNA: TGTGCCAGCAGTTTTTTGGCCAACTATGGCTACACCTTC; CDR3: CASSFLANYGYTF
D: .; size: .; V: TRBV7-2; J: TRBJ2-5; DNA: TGTGCCAGCAGCTTAGGCGACAGCCAAGAGACCCAGTACTTC; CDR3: CASSLGDSQETQYF
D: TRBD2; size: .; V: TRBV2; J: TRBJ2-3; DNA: TGTGCCAGCAGTACTAGCGGGAGAGGGGCCGATACGCAGTATTTT; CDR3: CASSTSGRGADTQYF